The rows below give T cell receptor beta chains drawn from one sample of a study of shared clonotypes between healthy human individuals. Using immunoSEQ multiplex PCR, the repertoire was profiled, and TCRdb retains in-frame clones only, with some absent. The data show roughly 2.5 million clones, with around 90% seen just once and about 0.13% held by the top ten. The sample comprised naive CD4+ T cells sorted from blood. The receptors here all came from a young man in good health. Both conserved end residues are part of each CDR3. The D gene is left open where the match is weak. Clone size is shown for a subset of rows, as once, few, many or a class of expanded clone.

TRBJ2-7 NA TRBV28 NA TGTGCCAGCAGTTCCCCGCGCGGGGCAGGCTCCTACGAGCAGTACTTC CASSSPRGAGSYEQYF
TRBJ1-1 NA TRBV6-5 TRBD1 TGTGCCAGCAGTTACTCCGGGACAGTAAACACTGAAGCTTTCTTT CASSYSGTVNTEAFF
TRBJ2-2 NA TRBV10-3 TRBD1 TGTGCCATCAGCCAAGGGCCCACACACAGGGGTCGAGGCGGGGAGCTGTTTTTT CAISQGPTHRGRGGELFF
TRBJ2-1 NA TRBV10-3 TRBD2 TGTGCCATTAGCCCAACGGGGGTAGCGGGAGGTGGTGAGCAGTTCTTC CAISPTGVAGGGEQFF
TRBJ2-5 NA TRBV5-1 NA TGCGCCAGCAGCTCGGACGGGGTCCTCGGAGAGACCCAGTACTTC CASSSDGVLGETQYF
TRBJ2-7 once TRBV6-6 NA TGTGCCAGCAGTTACTCGGGAGACGGTCCTTACGAGCAGTACTTC CASSYSGDGPYEQYF
TRBJ2-5 NA TRBV4-3 TRBD2 TGCGCCAGCAGCCACACTAGCGGGGACCAAGAGACCCAGTACTTC CASSHTSGDQETQYF
TRBJ2-7 NA TRBV5-1 NA TGCGCCAGCAGCTGGATGGAGGGCCCCTACGAGCAGTACTTC CASSWMEGPYEQYF
TRBJ2-5 NA TRBV5-1 NA TGCGCCAGCAGCTTGGCAGCGGGTGTGGTAGAGACCCAGTACTTC CASSLAAGVVETQYF
TRBJ2-1 NA TRBV7-6 NA TGTGCCAGCAGCTCCGGGCGGGGAACGATACACAATGAGCAGTTCTTC CASSSGRGTIHNEQFF
TRBJ1-2 NA TRBV6-1 NA TGTGCCAGCAGTGTCAACAGTGTGGGTGGCTACACCTTC CASSVNSVGGYTF
TRBJ2-2 NA TRBV5-4 TRBD2 TGTGCCAGCAGCTTGGGACTAGCGGGAGGTCCGAACACCGGGGAGCTGTTTTTT CASSLGLAGGPNTGELFF
TRBJ2-2 NA TRBV5-1 TRBD1 TGCGCCAGCAGCTCGACAGGGTCTAGTACCGGGGAGCTGTTTTTT CASSSTGSSTGELFF
TRBJ2-1 once TRBV19 TRBD2 TGTGCCAGTAGTATTTTAGCGGGAGGGAACAATGAGCAGTTCTTC CASSILAGGNNEQFF
TRBJ2-7 NA TRBV7-2 TRBD2 TGTGCCAGCAGCACCCCACAAGTGAGCGGGGGCTACGAGCAGTACTTC CASSTPQVSGGYEQYF
TRBJ1-4 NA TRBV4-3 NA TGCGCCAGCAGCCAAGTGGCAGGCGGGGGCGAAAAACTGTTTTTT CASSQVAGGGEKLFF
TRBJ1-5 few TRBV30 NA TGTGCCTGGAGTGTACTTGTTGGCAATCAGCCCCAGCATTTT CAWSVLVGNQPQHF
TRBJ2-3 once TRBV18 TRBD2 TGTGCCAGCTCACCACCGTTAGCGGGGGTCACAGATACGCAGTATTTT CASSPPLAGVTDTQYF
TRBJ2-2 NA TRBV5-1 TRBD1 TGCGCCAGCAGCGTGACAGGGGCTAACACCGGGGAGCTGTTTTTT CASSVTGANTGELFF
TRBJ2-5 NA TRBV5-1 NA TGCGCCAGCAGAATTGGGACATTTCCAGAGGAGACCCAGTACTTC CASRIGTFPEETQYF
TRBJ1-5 few TRBV28 TRBD1 TGTGCCAGCACACCATGGGACAGGGACAATCAGCCCCAGCATTTT CASTPWDRDNQPQHF
TRBJ2-5 NA TRBV11-3 NA TGTGCCAGCAGCTTATCGGGGGACGGGGTTCAAGAGACCCAGTACTTC CASSLSGDGVQETQYF
TRBJ1-1 NA TRBV6-5 TRBD1 TGTGCCAGCAGTTATCAGGGGGCGCGGGATGAAGCTTTCTTT CASSYQGARDEAFF
TRBJ1-2 NA TRBV6-1 NA TGTGCCAGCACTTGGAGTTATGGCTACACCTTC CASTWSYGYTF
TRBJ1-4 NA TRBV28 NA TGTGCCAGCAGCTCTTATGAAAAACTGTTTTTT CASSSYEKLFF
TRBJ1-1 NA TRBV27 NA TGTGCCAGCAGTCCCAGCACACCCCGTGGGGCTTTCTTT CASSPSTPRGAFF
TRBJ2-3 NA TRBV7-9 TRBD2 TGTGCCAGCAGCGAGGGACTAGCGGAAAGCACAGATACGCAGTATTTT CASSEGLAESTDTQYF
TRBJ1-5 few TRBV7-9 NA TGTGCCAGCAGCTTAATTGCTGGTGAGGAGCCCCAGCATTTT CASSLIAGEEPQHF
TRBJ1-5 few TRBV2 NA TGTGCCAGCAGTTTGGGTGTGGGTCAGCCCCAGCATTTT CASSLGVGQPQHF
TRBJ2-3 NA TRBV6-6 NA TGTGCCAGCAGTTACCCGGGTAGCGGCACAGATACGCAGTATTTT CASSYPGSGTDTQYF
TRBJ2-1 NA TRBV11-1 NA TGTGCCAGCAGCTTATGGCAAGATTACAATGTGCAGTTCTTC CASSLWQDYNVQFF
TRBJ1-2 NA TRBV6-1 NA TGTGCCAGCAACCCGGACATTCTTACGGGTAGCTACACCTTC CASNPDILTGSYTF
TRBJ1-1 NA TRBV4-1 NA TGCGCCAGCAGCCAAAGTCCCTATGTCAGATTGAACACTGAAGCTTTCTTT CASSQSPYVRLNTEAFF
TRBJ2-5 NA TRBV5-5 NA TGTGCCAGCAGCCGTCCAGGGGTAGGAGAGACCCAGTACTTC CASSRPGVGETQYF
TRBJ2-3 NA TRBV10-1 NA TGCGCCAGCAGTGCCGGTGAGGGGCGGACAGATACGCAGTATTTT CASSAGEGRTDTQYF
TRBJ2-3 NA TRBV7-9 NA TGTGCCAGCAGCTTAGTTTTGGGAGATACGCAGTATTTT CASSLVLGDTQYF
TRBJ2-1 NA TRBV5-6 TRBD1 TGTGCCAGCAGCTTGGACAACACGCGAGGGACAGGGAAGTTCTTC CASSLDNTRGTGKFF
TRBJ2-1 NA TRBV5-1 NA TGCGCCAGCAGCATAGACATGAGCTCTGGCTATGAGCAGTTCTTC CASSIDMSSGYEQFF
TRBJ2-7 NA TRBV19 NA TGTGCCACAAGTGACACATCCTACGAGCAGTACTTC CATSDTSYEQYF
TRBJ1-1 NA TRBV18 TRBD1 TGTGCCAGCTCGCCAGGGGGTAACACTGAAGCTTTCTTT CASSPGGNTEAFF
TRBJ2-1 NA TRBV7-2 NA TGTGCCAGCAGCTTAAGCGGACCTTACAATGAGCAGTTCTTC CASSLSGPYNEQFF
TRBJ1-2 NA TRBV28 NA TGTGCCAGCAGTTTATCCCGACTTAGGGATGGCTACACCTTC CASSLSRLRDGYTF
TRBJ1-1 few TRBV5-1 TRBD1 TGCGCCAGCAGCATGCGGGGACAGGGGGCGAACACTGAAGCTTTCTTT CASSMRGQGANTEAFF
TRBJ2-2 NA TRBV10-3 TRBD1 TGTGCCATCAGTGACCAGGGGGCGGTCGGGGAGCTGTTTTTT CAISDQGAVGELFF
TRBJ1-5 NA TRBV9 NA TGTGCCAGCAGCGTAGGCCCTTTACAGCCCCAGCATTTT CASSVGPLQPQHF
TRBJ2-5 NA TRBV7-2 TRBD2 TGTGCCAGCAGCCTGGGACTAGCTATAGAGACCCAGTACTTC CASSLGLAIETQYF